The clone carrying this T cell receptor beta chain was observed a few times. The entry originates in a study of response to subunit inactivated influenza vaccine. The germline CDR1 and CDR2 sequences are SGHRS and YFSETQ. CDR3 length equals 17 residues. The ends lost 2 bases at V and 1 base at J; junction bases unmatched: 6. MiXCR was run by TCRdb on the RT-PCR reads, yielding one entry per CDR3 protein. This table holds a few hundred thousand distinct CDR3 sequences, 13% to 15% found once. This specimen was PBMCs from blood, taken less than 13 days after vaccination. The receptor was isolated from a man aged 45-60 years who received an inactivated influenza vaccine. V and J are TRBV5-1 and TRBJ2-2; TRBD1 matches 9 bases. The CDR3 loop is CASSLNPGQGNTGELFF. CDR3 bases: TGCGCCAGCAGCTTAAACCCGGGACAGGGGAACACCGGGGAGCTGTTTTTT. The full variable domain, rest sourced from reference TRBV5-1 and TRBJ2-2, is KAGVTQTPRYLIKTRGQQVTLSCSPISGHRSVSWYQQTPGQGLQFLFEYFSETQRNKGNFPGRFSGRQFSNSRSEMNVSTLELGDSALYLCASSLNPGQGNTGELFFGEGSRLTVL.